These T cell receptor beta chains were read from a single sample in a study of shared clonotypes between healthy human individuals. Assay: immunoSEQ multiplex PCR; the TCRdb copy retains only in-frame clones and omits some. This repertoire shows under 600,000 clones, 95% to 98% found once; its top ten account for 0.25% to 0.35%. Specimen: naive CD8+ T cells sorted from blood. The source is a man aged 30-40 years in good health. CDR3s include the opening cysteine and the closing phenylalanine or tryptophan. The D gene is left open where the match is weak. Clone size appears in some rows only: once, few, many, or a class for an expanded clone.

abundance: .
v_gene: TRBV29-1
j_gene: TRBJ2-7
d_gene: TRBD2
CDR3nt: TGCAGCGTTCTACTAGCGGACTCCTACGAGCAGTACTTC
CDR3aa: CSVLLADSYEQYF

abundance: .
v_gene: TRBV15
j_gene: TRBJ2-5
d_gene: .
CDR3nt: TGTGCCACCAGCAGACTACAACGAAAACAAGAGACCCAGTACTTC
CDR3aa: CATSRLQRKQETQYF

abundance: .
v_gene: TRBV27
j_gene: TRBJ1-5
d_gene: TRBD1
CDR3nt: TGTGCCAGCAGTGGACAGGGTAGCAATCAGCCCCAGCATTTT
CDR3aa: CASSGQGSNQPQHF

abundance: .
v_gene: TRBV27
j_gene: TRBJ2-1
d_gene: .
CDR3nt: TGTGCCAGCAGTAAAACTATCCTCTCCTACAATGAGCAGTTCTTC
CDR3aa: CASSKTILSYNEQFF

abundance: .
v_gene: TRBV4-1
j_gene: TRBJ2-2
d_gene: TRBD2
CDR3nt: TGCGCCAGCAGCCAATTAGCGGGAGCGGGCGGGGAGCTGTTTTTT
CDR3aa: CASSQLAGAGGELFF

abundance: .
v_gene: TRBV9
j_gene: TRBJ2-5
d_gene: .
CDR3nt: TGTGCCAGCAGCGCATGGGGGGAAGAGACCCAGTACTTC
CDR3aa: CASSAWGEETQYF

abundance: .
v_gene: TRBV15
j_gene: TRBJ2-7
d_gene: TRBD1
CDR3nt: TGTGCCACCAGCGCCGGCCCGGGACAGGGTGGCGACGAGCAGTACTTC
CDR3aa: CATSAGPGQGGDEQYF

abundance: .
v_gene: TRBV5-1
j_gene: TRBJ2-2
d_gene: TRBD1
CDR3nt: TGCGCCAGCAGGGCGACAGGGGTTGTCGGGGAGCTGTTTTTT
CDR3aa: CASRATGVVGELFF

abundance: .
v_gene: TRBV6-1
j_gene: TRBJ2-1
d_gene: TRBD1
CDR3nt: TGTGCCAGCAGCCCACGGGACAGGGGTTATGAGCAGTTCTTC
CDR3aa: CASSPRDRGYEQFF

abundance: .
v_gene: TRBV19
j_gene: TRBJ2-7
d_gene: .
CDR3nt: TGTGCCAGTAGTATGGCCAGGGGGGTCTCCTACGAGCAGTACTTC
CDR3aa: CASSMARGVSYEQYF

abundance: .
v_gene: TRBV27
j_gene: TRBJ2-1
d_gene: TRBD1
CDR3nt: TGTGCCAGCAGCTCTACAGGGGGCAATGAGCAGTTCTTC
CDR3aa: CASSSTGGNEQFF

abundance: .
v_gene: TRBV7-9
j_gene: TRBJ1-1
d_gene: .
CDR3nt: TGTGCCAGCAGCTCAGACGGGCGGAACACTGAAGCTTTCTTT
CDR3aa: CASSSDGRNTEAFF

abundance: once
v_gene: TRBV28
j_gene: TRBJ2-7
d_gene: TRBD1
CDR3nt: TGTGCCAGCAGTAAGGGGGTCGGACAGGGCGTTTACGAGCAGTACTTC
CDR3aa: CASSKGVGQGVYEQYF

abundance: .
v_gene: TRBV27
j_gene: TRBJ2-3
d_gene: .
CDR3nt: TGTGCCAGCAGTTTCCCCCCAGATACGCAGTATTTT
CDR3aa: CASSFPPDTQYF

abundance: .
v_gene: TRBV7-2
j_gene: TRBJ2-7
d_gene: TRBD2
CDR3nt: TGTGCCAGCAGCCCACATGGGACTAGCGGGAGTTACGAGCAGTACTTC
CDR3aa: CASSPHGTSGSYEQYF

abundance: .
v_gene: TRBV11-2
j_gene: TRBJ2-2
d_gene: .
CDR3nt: TGTGCCAGCAGCTTAGTTCGGATACGGTCCGGGGAGCTGTTTTTT
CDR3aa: CASSLVRIRSGELFF

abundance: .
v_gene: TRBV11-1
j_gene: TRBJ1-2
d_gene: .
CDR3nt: TGTGCCAGCAGCTTATCGGGGCCTTTTAACTATGGCTACACCTTC
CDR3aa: CASSLSGPFNYGYTF

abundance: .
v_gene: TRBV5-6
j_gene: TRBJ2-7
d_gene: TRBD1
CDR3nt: TGTGCCAGCAGCTTGGGACAGGGGGTGTACGAGCAGTACTTC
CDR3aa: CASSLGQGVYEQYF

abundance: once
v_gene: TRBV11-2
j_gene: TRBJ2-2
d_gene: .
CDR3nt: TGTGCCAGCAGCTTGGTACAGAACACCGGGGAGCTGTTTTTT
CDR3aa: CASSLVQNTGELFF

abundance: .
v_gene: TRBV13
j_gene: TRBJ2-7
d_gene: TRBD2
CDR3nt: TGTGCCAGCAGCTTTAGAACCAAGCGGGAGGGCCTCTACGAGCAGTACTTC
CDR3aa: CASSFRTKREGLYEQYF

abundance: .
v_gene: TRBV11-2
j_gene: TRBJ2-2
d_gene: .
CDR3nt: TGTGCCAGCAGCTTTCCGGGTCGAAAAACCGGGGAGCTGTTTTTT
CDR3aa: CASSFPGRKTGELFF

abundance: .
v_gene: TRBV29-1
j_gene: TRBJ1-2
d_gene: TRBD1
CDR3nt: TGCAGCGTTGAAGGAGCGGCAGGGGGCGTTGGCTACACCTTC
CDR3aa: CSVEGAAGGVGYTF

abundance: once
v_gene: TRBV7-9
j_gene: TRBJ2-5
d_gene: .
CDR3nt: TGTGCCAGCAGTCCGGACCCGGGAGCAGGGGAGACCCAGTACTTC
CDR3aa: CASSPDPGAGETQYF

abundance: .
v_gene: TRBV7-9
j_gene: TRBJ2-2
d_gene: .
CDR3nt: TGTGCCAGCAGCTTTGGAGGTTCCGGACCCGGGGAGCTGTTTTTT
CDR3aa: CASSFGGSGPGELFF